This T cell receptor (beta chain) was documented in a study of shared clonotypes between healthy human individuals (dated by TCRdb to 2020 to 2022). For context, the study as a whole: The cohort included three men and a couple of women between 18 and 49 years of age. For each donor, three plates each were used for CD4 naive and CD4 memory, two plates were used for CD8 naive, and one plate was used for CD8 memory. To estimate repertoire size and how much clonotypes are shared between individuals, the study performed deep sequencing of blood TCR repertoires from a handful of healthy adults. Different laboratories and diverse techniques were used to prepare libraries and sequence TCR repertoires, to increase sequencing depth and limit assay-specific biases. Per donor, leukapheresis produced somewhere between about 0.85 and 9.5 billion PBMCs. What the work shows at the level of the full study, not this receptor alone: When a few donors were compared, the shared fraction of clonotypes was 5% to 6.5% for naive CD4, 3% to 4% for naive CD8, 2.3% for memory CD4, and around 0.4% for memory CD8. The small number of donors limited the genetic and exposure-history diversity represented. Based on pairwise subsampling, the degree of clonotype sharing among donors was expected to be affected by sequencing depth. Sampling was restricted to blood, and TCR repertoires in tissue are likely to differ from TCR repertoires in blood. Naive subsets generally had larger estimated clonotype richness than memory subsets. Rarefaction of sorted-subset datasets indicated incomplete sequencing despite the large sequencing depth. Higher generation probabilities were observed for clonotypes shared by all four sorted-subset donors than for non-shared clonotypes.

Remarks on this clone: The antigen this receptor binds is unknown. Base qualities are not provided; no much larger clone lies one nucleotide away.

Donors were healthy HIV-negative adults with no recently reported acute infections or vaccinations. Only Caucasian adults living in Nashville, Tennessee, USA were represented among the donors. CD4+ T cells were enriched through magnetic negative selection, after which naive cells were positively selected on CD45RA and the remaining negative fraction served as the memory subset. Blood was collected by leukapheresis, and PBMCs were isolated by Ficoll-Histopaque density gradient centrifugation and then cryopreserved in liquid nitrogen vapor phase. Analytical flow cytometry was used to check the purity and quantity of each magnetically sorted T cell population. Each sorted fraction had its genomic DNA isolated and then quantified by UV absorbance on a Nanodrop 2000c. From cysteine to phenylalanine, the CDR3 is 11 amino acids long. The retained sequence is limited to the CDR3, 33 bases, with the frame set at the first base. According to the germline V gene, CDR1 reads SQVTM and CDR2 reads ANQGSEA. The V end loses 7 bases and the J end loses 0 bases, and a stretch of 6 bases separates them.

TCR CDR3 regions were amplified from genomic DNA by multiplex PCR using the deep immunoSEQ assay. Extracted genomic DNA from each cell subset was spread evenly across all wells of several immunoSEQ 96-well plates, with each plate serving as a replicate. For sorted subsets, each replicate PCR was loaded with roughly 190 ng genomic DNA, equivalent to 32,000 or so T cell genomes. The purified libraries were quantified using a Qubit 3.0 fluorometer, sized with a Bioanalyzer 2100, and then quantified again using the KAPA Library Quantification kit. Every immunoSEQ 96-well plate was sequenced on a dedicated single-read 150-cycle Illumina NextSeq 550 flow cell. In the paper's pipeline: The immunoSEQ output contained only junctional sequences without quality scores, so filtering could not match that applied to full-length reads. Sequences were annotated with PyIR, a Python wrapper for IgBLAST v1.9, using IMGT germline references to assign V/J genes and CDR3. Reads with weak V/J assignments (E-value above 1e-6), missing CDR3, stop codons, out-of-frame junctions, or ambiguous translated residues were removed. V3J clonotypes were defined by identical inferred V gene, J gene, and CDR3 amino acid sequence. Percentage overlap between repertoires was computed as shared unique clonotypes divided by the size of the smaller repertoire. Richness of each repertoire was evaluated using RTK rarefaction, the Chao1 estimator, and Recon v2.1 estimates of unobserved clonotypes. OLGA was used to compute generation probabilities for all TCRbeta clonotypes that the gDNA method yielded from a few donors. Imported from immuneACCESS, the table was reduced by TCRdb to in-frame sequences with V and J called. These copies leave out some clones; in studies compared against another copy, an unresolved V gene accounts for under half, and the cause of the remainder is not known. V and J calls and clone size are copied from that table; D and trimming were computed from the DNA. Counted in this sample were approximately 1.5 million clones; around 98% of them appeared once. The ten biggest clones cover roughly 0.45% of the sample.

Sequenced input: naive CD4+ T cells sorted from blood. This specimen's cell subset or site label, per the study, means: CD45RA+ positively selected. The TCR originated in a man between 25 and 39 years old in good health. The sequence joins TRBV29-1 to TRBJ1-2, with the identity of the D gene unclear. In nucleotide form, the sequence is TGCAGCGCAGGTACTAACTATGGCTACACCTTC. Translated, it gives CSAGTNYGYTF.